This TCR beta chain was sequenced for a study of cytomegalovirus exposure and HLA in healthy donors. For the study at large: An earlier analysis identified approximately 120 million unique TCR beta sequences in about 200 million T cells. General study findings and limits: According to the study, 150 to 200 TCR beta chains were cytomegalovirus-associated. A classifier reportedly called cytomegalovirus status with high sensitivity and specificity. In vitro checks showed that a few CMV-associated chains really do target CMV antigens.

13 Jbeta primers and 60 Vbeta primers were used for the PCR. The table came from immunoSEQ multiplex PCR; TCRdb's copy has only in-frame clones and leaves some out. The sample has 90,000 to 150,000 clones; around 77% are singletons. This CDR3 is 19 amino acids long. The trim removed 3 bases at V and 0 bases at J, leaving 11 bases unmatched. Germline V gene sequence: CDR1 SEHNR, CDR2 FQNEAQ (reference sequence). Concerning this clone: As yet, its antigen is unknown.

The TCR sequence derives from a man between 18 and 35 years old in good health and CMV-seropositive. The sequencing input was PBMCs. The chain couples TRBV7-9 to TRBJ2-1, with 10 nucleotides matching TRBD2. The CDR3 sequence: CASSFTGELAGTSYNEQFF. For the CDR3, the DNA is TGTGCCAGCAGCTTTACGGGGGAACTAGCGGGGACCTCCTACAATGAGCAGTTCTTC.